A single sample gave rise to the 2 T cell receptor beta chains below, sequenced in a study of shared clonotypes between healthy human individuals. Positive CCR7 selection of CD45RO-negative cells yielded the naive CD8 cells, and terminally differentiated effector memory CD45RA+ cells were excluded. The method was immunoSEQ multiplex PCR; TCRdb's version includes in-frame clones alone and lacks a portion of them. The sample carries approximately 740,000 clones, nearly 95% recorded once. The material sequenced was naive CD8+ T cells sorted from blood. These receptors all stem from a man younger than 45 in good health.

About this clone: Other DNA sequences in this sample translate to the same CDR3. V is TRBV7-9 and J is TRBJ2-7; D may correspond to TRBD1 or TRBD2 (5 bases each). The germline V gene encodes CDR1 SEHNR and CDR2 FQNEAQ (reference sequence). The CDR3 extends over 15 amino acids. V dropped 4 bases and J dropped 0 bases, with 13 bases sitting between them. The CDR3 reads CASSSGPTSSYEQYF. The CDR3 coding sequence is TGTGCCAGCAGCTCGGGACCGACGAGCTCCTACGAGCAGTACTTC.

This CDR3 reads CASSQPPGLSNTEAFF. The CDR3 DNA follows: TGCGCCAGCAGCCAACCCCCCGGACTGTCGAACACTGAAGCTTTCTTT. The rearrangement links TRBV4-1 to TRBJ1-1; D call uncertain. V was clipped by 2 bases and J by 1 base, with 14 bases between them. The CDR3 spans 16 residues. Germline V gene data show CDR1 as MGHRA and CDR2 as YSYEKL.